This is a list of T cell receptor beta chains from one sample in a study of tumor and adjacent non-tumor tissue in lung cancer. TCRdb recomputed calls from the multiplex PCR reads with MiXCR, one row per CDR3 protein. Of tens of thousands of distinct CDR3 sequences in the sample, about two thirds were seen once. The material sequenced was lung tumor tissue. All receptors derive from a woman aged 70-85 years with non-small cell lung cancer. CDR3s leave out the opening cysteine and the closing phenylalanine or tryptophan. D genes are given only for firm matches. Some rows mark clone size as missing; the rest say once, few, many or name a class of expanded clone.

V gene	J gene	clone size	D gene	CDR3 protein
TRBV11-3	TRBJ1-1	-	-	ASSPDTETETF
TRBV28	TRBJ1-2	-	-	ANSSRQVYGYT
TRBV6-2/TRBV6-3	TRBJ2-1	-	TRBD2	ANSLLRWDYNGQF
TRBV12-3/TRBV12-4	TRBJ2-7	-	-	ASILQGLVYEQC
TRBV6-1	TRBJ1-2	many	TRBD1	ASRATGVFGYT
TRBV6-6	TRBJ2-2	-	-	ASSRRGGGTGELF
TRBV14	TRBJ1-1	-	-	ANSRGGSYTEAF
TRBV28	TRBJ2-7	-	-	ASRRGPTAYEQY
TRBV4-2	TRBJ1-5	-	TRBD1	ASSQGTGGSNQPQH
TRBV12-3/TRBV12-4	TRBJ2-5	many	-	ASSRGDQETQY
TRBV12-3/TRBV12-4	TRBJ1-1	-	-	ASSSLDPGDTEVF
TRBV6-5	TRBJ2-7	-	-	ASSYTGRVQY
TRBV4-1	TRBJ2-5	-	-	ASNHGGQIQETQY
TRBV12-3/TRBV12-4	TRBJ2-1	many	TRBD2	ASSPTGTSSSGEQF
TRBV7-9	TRBJ2-4	-	-	ASTQSPNIQY
TRBV29-1	TRBJ1-1	-	TRBD1	NVEVRGGTSEAL
TRBV29-1	TRBJ1-1	-	TRBD1	SLEDRGTL
TRBV4-1	TRBJ1-1	once	-	ASSQHPKQQYTEAF
TRBV2	TRBJ2-6	-	-	ASSYRTGGGANLLT
TRBV6-1	-	-	-	ASSEAHGQEPQY
TRBV6-5	TRBJ2-1	once	-	ASSNSDTGGQF
TRBV5-4	TRBJ2-3	-	-	TSSLFSTDTQY
TRBV28	TRBJ2-4	-	TRBD2	VSSLRRLAKNIQY
TRBV6-5	TRBJ1-5	-	TRBD1	ASRSGQGGNQPQH
TRBV6-1	TRBJ1-5	-	-	ASSVSMDNQPQH
TRBV20-1	TRBJ2-1	-	TRBD2	SPRGSGRANNEQF
TRBV10-2	TRBJ2-2	many	-	ASNLGGGQTGELF
TRBV29-1	TRBJ2-5	-	-	TTRARQETLY
TRBV6-1	TRBJ2-5	-	TRBD1	TGSRDRGFGLQETQY
TRBV6-5	TRBJ2-4	-	-	ASSLKNTQY
TRBV4-2	TRBJ2-3	medium-sized	TRBD2	ASSQDSLAASDTQY
TRBV2	TRBJ2-1	few	TRBD2	ASGTNNEQF
TRBV29-1	TRBJ2-7	-	-	SVVQHGQH
TRBV6-1	TRBJ2-7	once	-	ASSECPGGQYEQY
TRBV5-1	TRBJ1-5	many	-	ASSLDARNQPQH